This T cell receptor beta chain was profiled in a study of T-cell memory formation after mild COVID-19. Study conclusions and caveats: Specificity for SARS-CoV-2 was not confirmed among the second-wave clones peaking on day 37. There were some responding clones in pre-infection memory, which suggested that cross-reactive memory had joined.

Notes on this clonotype: Its specificity is unknown.

5'RACE with constant-segment primers built TCRalpha and TCRbeta cDNA libraries with UMIs. TCRdb processed the 5' RACE reads anew with MiXCR; each CDR3 protein has one entry. The sample carries some 260,000 distinct CDR3 sequences, around 15% recorded once. Sequences were obtained from PBMCs or a T cell subset sorted from them (not recorded which). This sequence was found in a man younger than 30 who had mild COVID-19 (a few samples of this study predate the infection). Cell type and time point are not known.

The CDR3 protein is CASSGRSSYNSPLHF. The CDR3 region has the DNA TGTGCCAGCAGCGGCAGGAGCTCCTATAATTCACCCCTCCACTTT. The genes are TRBV7-3 and TRBJ1-6; unclear D gene. Germline V gene lookup returns CDR1 SGHTA and CDR2 FQGTGA. Between the trimmed V and J ends, which lost 5 bases and 0 bases, there was a span of 8 bases. The CDR3 totals 15 residues.